The 4 T cell receptor beta chains below all came from one sample that was sequenced in a study of cytomegalovirus exposure and HLA in healthy donors. The PCR ran on 60 Vbeta and 13 Jbeta primers. Produced via immunoSEQ multiplex PCR; TCRdb's table is partial and in-frame only. Here the sample spans 180,000 or so clones, approximately 80% being singletons. The sample taken for sequencing was PBMCs. The receptors come from a woman aged 50 to 65 in good health and CMV-seropositive.

This chain connects TRBV25-1 to TRBJ2-1; tentatively, D is TRBD2 (6 bases). The CDR3 has 14 residues. V lost 5 bases, J lost 3 bases, and 11 bases lay in between. Germline V gene lookup returns CDR1 MGHDK and CDR2 SYGVNS. The DNA of the CDR3 is TGTGCCAGCAGTAAAGGCGGGGTCTACAATGAGCAGTTCTTC. This gives the protein CASSKGGVYNEQFF.

The CDR3 reads CASSQDLSTPNYGYTF. CDR3 bases: TGCGCCAGCAGCCAAGATTTGAGTACTCCTAACTATGGCTACACCTTC. The chain uses TRBV4-3 and TRBJ1-2, with D unresolved. V was shortened by 0 bases and J by 0 bases, with 11 bases between the two germline ends. The CDR3 has 16 residues. The V gene's germline CDR1 is LGHNA and CDR2 YSLEER.

This sequence joins TRBV9 and TRBJ2-3; TRBD2 agrees at 7 bases. The CDR3 length is 16 residues. V lost 7 bases, J lost 6 bases, and 17 bases stayed unmatched. The germline CDR1 and CDR2 sequences are SGDLS and YYNGEE. The CDR3 protein is CASPLLRELGGDTQYF. The CDR3 nucleotides are TGTGCCAGCCCGCTGTTGCGGGAGTTGGGGGGGGATACGCAGTATTTT.

The rearrangement joins TRBV6-5 to TRBJ1-2, with a possible D match to TRBD1 (6 bases). From germline, CDR1 is MNHEY and CDR2 SVGAGI. This CDR3 has 12 amino acids. The CDR3 nucleotides are TGTGCTACAGGGAGAAGGGGCTATGGCTACACCTTC. Translated: CATGRRGYGYTF.